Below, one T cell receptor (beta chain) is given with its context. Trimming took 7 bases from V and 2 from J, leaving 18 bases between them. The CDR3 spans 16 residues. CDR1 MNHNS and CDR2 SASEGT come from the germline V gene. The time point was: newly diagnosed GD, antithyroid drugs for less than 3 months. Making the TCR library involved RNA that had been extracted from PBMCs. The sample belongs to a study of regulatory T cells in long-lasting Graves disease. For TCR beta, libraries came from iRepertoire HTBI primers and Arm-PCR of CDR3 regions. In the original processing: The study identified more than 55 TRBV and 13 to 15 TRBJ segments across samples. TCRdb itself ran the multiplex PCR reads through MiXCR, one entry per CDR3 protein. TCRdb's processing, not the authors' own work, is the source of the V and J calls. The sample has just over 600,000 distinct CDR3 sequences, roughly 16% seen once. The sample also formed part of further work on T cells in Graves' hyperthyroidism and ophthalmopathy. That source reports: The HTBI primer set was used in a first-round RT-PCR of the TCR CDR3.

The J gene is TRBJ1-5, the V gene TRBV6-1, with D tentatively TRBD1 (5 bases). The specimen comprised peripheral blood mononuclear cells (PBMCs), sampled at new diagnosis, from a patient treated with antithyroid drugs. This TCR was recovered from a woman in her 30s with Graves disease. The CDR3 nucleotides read TGTGCCAGCATAATAGCGGGTGAGGGACGCAATCAGCCCCAGCATTTT. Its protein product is CASIIAGEGRNQPQHF.